This TCR beta chain was captured in a study of T-cell reconstitution after alpha-beta-depleted transplantation in children. This clonotype was counted ten times or more. A library of TCRbeta sequences, prepared with unique molecular identifiers, was generated. Each CDR3 protein gets one entry after TCRdb re-called the PCR reads with MiXCR. The sample has about 610,000 distinct CDR3 sequences, 10% to 13% seen once; the top ten hold about 4%. This sequence originates from a human donor who donated a stem cell graft to a child with acute myeloid leukemia. Source: PBMCs from the stem cell graft donor, taken from the stem cell graft.

The CDR3 region has the DNA TGTGCCAGCAGCTTACCAGCCACAGATACGCAGTATTTT. This encodes CASSLPATDTQYF. The V and J genes are TRBV7-2 and TRBJ2-3; D remains unclear. The V end was cut by 2 bases, the J end by 2 bases, with 5 bases between. The CDR3 consists of 13 residues. Germline-derived CDR1 and CDR2 are SGHTA and FQGNSA.